This TCR beta chain was captured in a study of OX40 agonist ivuxolimab in advanced cancers. Study-wide background: The study reported partial responses in three patients: one hepatocellular carcinoma, two cutaneous melanoma. Notes on the study in general: Among the lowest peripheral clonal expansion occurred in 0.1-3.0 mg/kg partial responders.

The assay was immunoSEQ multiplex PCR, and TCRdb's table has in-frame clones only and misses some. Of approximately 90,000 clones listed, 70% to 90% are singletons. Of note for this clone: What it recognizes is unknown.

In germline, CDR1 is LNHDA, CDR2 SQIVND (reference sequence). This CDR3 is built from 15 residues. The V gene end was trimmed by 5 bases and the J gene end by 12 bases; junction bases not matched to a gene: 16. The TCR comes from an adult with an advanced solid tumor such as melanoma, head and neck, liver or kidney cancer. This sample comprised CD4+ or CD8+ T cells sorted from blood, obtained in a trial of the OX40 agonist ivuxolimab. V is TRBV19 and J is TRBJ1-5; TRBD1 aligns across 7 bases. The CDR3 sequence: CASSSLEQGPRSQHF. Written as DNA, the CDR3 is TGTGCCAGTAGTTCCCTAGAACAGGGGCCGCGTAGCCAGCATTTT.